This TCR beta chain was sequenced in a study of blood T cell repertoires in COVID-19. Study summary: The United States, Italy and Spain were the sources of the acute and convalescent COVID-19 samples.

V gave up 2 bases and J gave up 0 bases, with 8 bases separating them. CDR3 length: 15 amino acids. The germline gives CDR1 MNHEY, CDR2 SVGAGI. Produced via immunoSEQ multiplex PCR; TCRdb's table is partial and in-frame only. The table has approximately 140,000 clones, around 84% seen once. The chain combines TRBV6-5 with TRBJ1-3; D may be TRBD1 (5 bases). Sample: peripheral blood. This TCR came from a woman older than 75 with acute or convalescent COVID-19. This chain's CDR3 is CASSYLDSSGNTIYF. CDR3 DNA sequence: TGTGCCAGCAGTTACCTTGACAGCTCTGGAAACACCATATATTTT.